This section outlines one T cell receptor beta chain sequence together with its context. Its antigen is not identified. The sample originates from a study of blood T cells in healthy people across ages. Broader study findings: Observed TCR beta diversity showed a strong correlation with the percentage of naive T cells as measured by flow cytometry.

Sample-barcoded 5' priming and a J-beta primer mix drove a second PCR of roughly 7 to 11 cycles. Each cDNA molecule received a tag from a template-switch adaptor that had 12 random nucleotides. MiXCR, applied by TCRdb to the 5' RACE reads, yields one record per CDR3 protein. The sample records fewer than 2,000,000 distinct CDR3 sequences, around 40% being singletons. Isolation of PBMCs gave at least 7 million cells per sample. V was trimmed by 4 bases and J by 3 bases, leaving 9 bases between them. CDR3 size: 12 residues. Germline V lookup: CDR1 DFQATT, CDR2 SNEGSKA (reference sequence). The material sequenced was blood. This clonotype originated in a human donor in good health. The J gene is TRBJ2-5, the V gene TRBV20-1; no clear D gene. The CDR3 nucleotides are TGCAGTGCTATCAAGACCGAAGAGACCCAGTACTTC. It encodes CSAIKTEETQYF.